The 21 T cell receptor beta chains listed next were all sequenced from one sample in a study of vaccination and CD4 T cells after COVID-19. Treatment denoted: roughly 10-day PBMC culture with coronavirus spike peptide pools or control peptides (ViraFEST assay). According to the study, CD4+ T cells from the unexposed donor were gathered ahead of the COVID-19 pandemic (2011-2018). Cultured CD4+ T-cell DNA underwent Oncomine TCR Beta short-read sequencing. Cultures of CD4+ T cells served as the source for extracting genomic DNA. TCRdb passed the PCR reads through MiXCR, listing each CDR3 protein once. The sample includes 9,000 to 10,000 distinct CDR3 sequences, over 30% of them seen just once. These TCRs are of unknown antigen specificity. The specimen was CD4+ T cells from blood, cultured in vitro. The receptors come from a human donor in good health.

The gene calls are TRBV6-1 and TRBJ1-1; D is ambiguous. Germline V gene sequence: CDR1 MNHNS, CDR2 SASEGT. Trimming left V 6 bases short and J 6 bases short, with 11 bases between. The CDR3 consists of 12 residues. CDR3 nucleotide sequence: TGTGCCAGCAGCGATTATGGAGCTGAAGCTTTCTTT. This gives the protein CASSDYGAEAFF.

This clonotype has just a few counts. This sequence joins TRBV4-2 and TRBJ1-2; possibly TRBD1 for D (6 bases). V lost 0 bases and J lost 7, with 6 bases in between. CDR1 is LGHNA and CDR2 is YNFKEQ in the germline V gene. CDR3 length: 12 residues. CDR3 DNA: TGTGCCAGCAGCCAAGACAGGGGTGGCTACACCTTC. Its translation is CASSQDRGGYTF.

The chain joins TRBV5-4 to TRBJ2-7; D assignment may be TRBD1 or TRBD2 (5 bases each). V lost 4 bases and J lost 3, with 17 bases in between. Germline V gives CDR1 SGHNT, CDR2 YYREEE (reference sequence). The CDR3 length is 15 residues. DNA for the CDR3: TGTGCCAGCAGCCCTGAGGGGCCCCGGGTCTACGAGCAGTACTTC. Translation gives CASSPEGPRVYEQYF.

The chain employs TRBV19 and TRBJ2-1, with D perhaps TRBD2 (5 bases). CDR3 size: 15 residues. V lost 7 bases and J 7 bases, leaving 20 bases between the germline ends. CDR1 LNHDA and CDR2 SQIVND come from the germline V gene (reference sequence). CDR3 protein: CASTKGVRMENEQFF. The DNA of the CDR3 is TGTGCCAGTACCAAGGGAGTCAGGATGGAAAATGAGCAGTTCTTC.

This clonotype was recorded a few times. V gene TRBV19 combines with J gene TRBJ2-2; 8 bases are a match to TRBD2. V shed 5 bases and J 8 bases; nucleotides not matched to a gene: 10. Germline loops: CDR1 LNHDA, CDR2 SQIVND (reference sequence). The CDR3 length is 15 residues. The CDR3 region is CASSRAGGFVGELFF. DNA of the CDR3: TGTGCCAGTAGTCGGGCGGGAGGATTCGTAGGGGAGCTGTTTTTT.

Comments on this clonotype: One end of the junction fails to match germline, which may point to a read error. This chain connects TRBV27 to TRBJ2-7; D may be TRBD1 (6 bases). In germline, CDR1 is MNHEY, CDR2 SMNVEV (reference sequence). The CDR3 has 15 residues. The CDR3 spells CTSSLEAQGDHEQYF. DNA for the CDR3: TGCACCAGCAGTTTAGAGGCACAGGGAGACCACGAGCAGTACTTC.

This sequence joins TRBV5-5 and TRBJ2-7; possibly TRBD2 for D (6 bases). Between the trimmed V and J ends, which lost 4 bases and 2 bases, there was a span of 19 bases. Germline V gene lookup returns CDR1 SGHKS and CDR2 YYEKEE (reference sequence). The CDR3 sequence is 16 residues long. As DNA, the CDR3 is TGTGCCAGCAGCCCGCAGTTAGCGGACCCCCCCTACGAGCAGTACTTC. It specifies CASSPQLADPPYEQYF. The full variable domain, rest sourced from reference TRBV5-5 and TRBJ2-7, is DAGVTQSPTHLIKTRGQQVTLRCSPISGHKSVSWYQQVLGQGPQFIFQYYEKEERGRGNFPDRFSARQFPNYSSELNVNALLLGDSALYLCASSPQLADPPYEQYFGPGTRLTVT.

J is TRBJ2-5 and V is TRBV15; TRBD2 aligns across 9 bases. The junction had 6 bases not matched to a gene; V was cut back by 4 bases and J by 3 bases. The CDR3 contains 15 residues. CDR1 and CDR2 from the germline V gene are LNHNV and YYDKDF (reference sequence). DNA of the CDR3: TGTGCCACCAGCACGGCGGGAGGGCCCAAAGAGACCCAGTACTTC. This translates into CATSTAGGPKETQYF.

J is TRBJ2-3 and V is TRBV28; a possible D gene is TRBD2 (6 bases). V lost 6 bases and J 3 bases, leaving 13 bases between the germline ends. The CDR3 spans 14 residues. The germline V gene encodes CDR1 MDHEN and CDR2 SYDVKM. DNA of the CDR3: TGTGCCAGCAGCCCCCGAGGAGGGACAGATACGCAGTATTTT. Translation gives CASSPRGGTDTQYF. Variable domain in full (rest from reference TRBV28 and TRBJ2-3): DVKVTQSSRYLVKRTGEKVFLECVQDMDHENMFWYRQDPGLGLRLIYFSYDVKMKEKGDIPEGYSVSREKKERFSLILESASTNQTSMYLCASSPRGGTDTQYFGPGTRLTVL.

This clonotype occurred a few times. The V and J genes are TRBV24-1 and TRBJ2-7; 8 nucleotides line up with TRBD1. Germline V gene data show CDR1 as KGHDR and CDR2 as SFDVKD. The V gene end was trimmed by 5 bases and the J gene end by 1 base; junction bases not matched to a gene: 9. The CDR3 is made up of 16 amino acids. The CDR3 DNA sequence: TGTGCCACCAGTGGAGAGTCCGGGACAGGATCCTACGAGCAGTACTTC. As protein: CATSGESGTGSYEQYF.

The chain carries TRBV20-1 and TRBJ1-1; 7 bases are shared with TRBD1. Germline V lookup: CDR1 DFQATT, CDR2 SNEGSKA (reference sequence). The ends lost 5 bases at V and 5 bases at J; junction bases unmatched: 5. The CDR3 length is 12 residues. The CDR3 DNA reads TGCAGTGCTGGCGGGACAGTGACTGAAGCTTTCTTT. Residues: CSAGGTVTEAFF.

This clonotype has more than one count but fewer than ten. V gene TRBV19 combines with J gene TRBJ2-5; TRBD2 matches at 7 bases. The V gene end was trimmed by 1 base and the J gene end by 4 bases; junction bases not matched to a gene: 6. The germline V gene encodes CDR1 LNHDA and CDR2 SQIVND (reference sequence). This CDR3 has 15 amino acids. The CDR3 coding sequence is TGTGCCAGTAGTATAGGAGGCGGGAGCGGAGAGACCCAGTACTTC. Protein sequence: CASSIGGGSGETQYF. The complete variable domain, with remaining parts taken from reference TRBV19 and TRBJ2-5, reads DGGITQSPKYLFRKEGQNVTLSCEQNLNHDAMYWYRQDPGQGLRLIYYSQIVNDFQKGDIAEGYSVSREKKESFPLTVTSAQKNPTAFYLCASSIGGGSGETQYFGPGTRLLVL.

The count of this clonotype is one. The chain combines TRBV10-3 with TRBJ2-1, with a weak D call TRBD1 (5 bases). The germline V gene has CDR1 ENHRY and CDR2 SYGVKD. V was trimmed by 4 bases and J by 0 bases, leaving 7 bases between them. The CDR3 covers 14 residues. The CDR3 loop is CAISGQFSYNEQFF. Written as DNA, the CDR3 is TGTGCCATCAGTGGACAGTTCTCCTACAATGAGCAGTTCTTC.

The CDR3: CASSMTPGGSEAFF. CDR3 bases: TGTGCCAGCAGTATGACACCCGGGGGGTCTGAAGCTTTCTTT. The gene calls are TRBV6-1 and TRBJ1-1; perhaps TRBD1 as D (5 bases). The CDR3 spans 14 residues. In germline, CDR1 is MNHNS, CDR2 SASEGT. The V gene lost 5 bases and the J gene lost 6 bases, with 16 bases spanning the gap.

This clonotype ranks as medium-sized. This chain links TRBV20-1 with TRBJ2-4, with 7 bases that match TRBD1. The CDR3 consists of 13 residues. Germline CDR1 is DFQATT and CDR2 is SNEGSKA (reference sequence). Trimming at V came to 8 bases and at J to 6 bases, leaving 10 bases not matched to a gene. CDR3 sequence (DNA): TGCAGTACCTTTAACCCAGGGGGAAACATTCAGTACTTC. It codes for CSTFNPGGNIQYF.

The chain links TRBV5-8 to TRBJ2-7; the D gene could be TRBD1 or TRBD2 (5 bases each). The V end lost 1 base, the J end lost 5 bases, and 10 bases lay between the germline ends. The CDR3 is 13 residues long. CDR1 is SGHTS and CDR2 is YDEGEE in the germline V gene. The CDR3 DNA reads TGTGCCAGCAGCTTGAATCTGGGGGACGAGCAGTACTTC. Translating gives CASSLNLGDEQYF.

V usage is TRBV28 and J usage is TRBJ1-5; maybe TRBD1 (5 bases). Germline V gene data show CDR1 as MDHEN and CDR2 as SYDVKM. This CDR3 is 15 amino acids long. Between the trimmed V and J ends, which lost 5 bases and 0 bases, there was a span of 11 bases. CDR3 DNA: TGTGCCAGCAGTGGGGCCTGGGGTAGCAATCAGCCCCAGCATTTT. Amino acid sequence: CASSGAWGSNQPQHF. Variable domain in full (rest from reference TRBV28 and TRBJ1-5): DVKVTQSSRYLVKRTGEKVFLECVQDMDHENMFWYRQDPGLGLRLIYFSYDVKMKEKGDIPEGYSVSREKKERFSLILESASTNQTSMYLCASSGAWGSNQPQHFGDGTRLSIL.

The sample holds a few counts of this clonotype. The rearrangement links TRBV20-1 to TRBJ1-6; D may be TRBD1 (5 bases). V was shortened by 6 bases and J by 13 bases, with 25 bases between the two germline ends. The length of the CDR3 is 15 residues. Per germline, CDR1 DFQATT and CDR2 SNEGSKA (reference sequence). In DNA, the CDR3 is TGCAGTGCAGACTCAACAGGCAACTCTCTAATGCCCCTCCACTTT. It is translated as CSADSTGNSLMPLHF.

This clonotype was detected a few times. This chain joins TRBV19 and TRBJ1-5, with D tentatively TRBD1 (5 bases). V gave up 8 bases and J gave up 8 bases, with 13 bases separating them. CDR3 length equals 12 residues. Per the germline V gene, CDR1 is LNHDA and CDR2 is SQIVND (reference sequence). The CDR3 sequence is CASGRVGEPQHF. For the CDR3, the DNA is TGTGCCAGTGGAAGAGTAGGGGAGCCCCAGCATTTT. The full variable domain, with the rest looked up from reference TRBV19 and TRBJ1-5, is DGGITQSPKYLFRKEGQNVTLSCEQNLNHDAMYWYRQDPGQGLRLIYYSQIVNDFQKGDIAEGYSVSREKKESFPLTVTSAQKNPTAFYLCASGRVGEPQHFGDGTRLSIL.

Concerning this clonotype: The junction does not match germline at one end; this may be a read error. CDR3 sequence reads: CSARDPGRGETRYF. The DNA for the CDR3 is TGCAGTGCTAGAGATCCCGGGAGGGGAGAGACCCGGTACTTC. The rearrangement links TRBV20-1 to TRBJ2-5; 8 bases are a match to TRBD2. Germline values: CDR1 DFQATT, CDR2 SNEGSKA (reference sequence). This CDR3 comprises 14 residues.

V is TRBV11-3 and J is TRBJ2-7, with 7 bases that match TRBD2. V trimming: 5 bases; J trimming: 7 bases; junction bases outside the gene matches: 14. Germline assignment: CDR1 SGHNT and CDR2 YENEEA. CDR3 length: 15 amino acids. CDR3: CASSVGAGESGEQYF. The CDR3 DNA is TGTGCCAGCAGCGTTGGTGCGGGAGAGTCGGGGGAGCAGTACTTC.